This paragraph covers one T cell receptor (beta chain) sequence. Its antigen remains unidentified. This sample was included in a study of T cell responses to AZD1222 COVID-19 vaccine. The overall study: Second doses that came at about 4 or about 12 weeks were put together.

With 6 bases removed from V and 0 bases from J, the gap between germline ends came to 18 bases. Per germline, CDR1 KGHSH and CDR2 LQKENI. This CDR3 contains 17 residues. Only in-frame clones appear in the TCRdb table, and some are missing; sequencing was by immunoSEQ multiplex PCR. The sample holds 85,000 to 100,000 clones, around 73% seen once. Study outcomes and limitations: Repertoire sampling happened only post peak T cell response.

The sample was peripheral blood, taken on day 0 of AZD1222 vaccination. This TCR derives from an adult in good health. The V and J genes are TRBV18 and TRBJ2-1; D might be TRBD1 or TRBD2, each matching 5 bases. This chain's CDR3 is CASSPSGTASSYNEQFF. DNA of the CDR3: TGTGCCAGCTCTCCCTCCGGGACCGCGAGCTCCTACAATGAGCAGTTCTTC. Combining the CDR3 with reference TRBV18 and TRBJ2-1 gives the whole variable domain NAGVMQNPRHLVRRRGQEARLRCSPMKGHSHVYWYRQLPEEGLKFMVYLQKENIIDESGMPKERFSAEFPKEGPSILRIQQVVRGDSAAYFCASSPSGTASSYNEQFFGPGTRLTVL.